Following are 17 T cell receptor beta chains from one sample sequenced in a study of control samples from healthy donors and cancer patients. Some clones are missing from TCRdb's copy, which holds only in-frame ones; the method was immunoSEQ multiplex PCR. The data hold about 180,000 clones, with about 92% observed a single time. The sequencing sample was made of blood. The source is a man aged 25 to 40 in good health.

The sample holds one count of this clone. The chain links TRBV6-5 to TRBJ2-7, with D possibly called TRBD1 or TRBD2 (5 bases each). The CDR3 consists of 16 residues. Germline V gene data show CDR1 as MNHEY and CDR2 as SVGAGI. The V end was cut by 0 bases, the J end by 4 bases, with 16 bases between. The CDR3 bases are TGTGCCAGCAGTTACTCCGGGACGAGGACCCTTTACGAGCAGTACTTC. This sequence encodes CASSYSGTRTLYEQYF.

This chain joins TRBV7-9 and TRBJ1-1; weak D call: TRBD1 (6 bases). Trimming took off 4 bases at V and 3 bases at J, with 12 bases between the two ends. This CDR3 has 14 residues. Germline V gene data show CDR1 as SEHNR and CDR2 as FQNEAQ (reference sequence). CDR3 bases: TGTGCCAGCAGCTGGCCCAGGACAGACACTGAAGCTTTCTTT. The encoded protein is CASSWPRTDTEAFF.

V and J are TRBV11-2 and TRBJ2-5; D unresolved. V was cut by 5 bases and J by 7 bases, with 11 bases left in between. Germline assignment: CDR1 SGHAT and CDR2 FQNNGV. This CDR3 has 12 amino acids. CDR3 DNA: TGTGCCAGCAGCCTACTGAGAGGGACCCAGTACTTC. Protein sequence: CASSLLRGTQYF.

V gene TRBV4-3 combines with J gene TRBJ2-4; the match to TRBD2 covers 11 bases. Germline CDR1 reads LGHNA; CDR2 reads YSLEER. The CDR3 loop spans 19 amino acids. V lost 4 bases, J lost 0 bases, and 11 bases stayed unmatched. For the CDR3, the DNA is TGCGCCAGCAGCCCAGAATATAGCGGGGGGGCCCTAGCCAAAAACATTCAGTACTTC. Its protein product is CASSPEYSGGALAKNIQYF.

The CDR3 DNA reads TGTGCCAGCAGTGAAGTAAGGCTAGCGGGAAACACCGGGGAGCTGTTTTTT. It translates to CASSEVRLAGNTGELFF. The chain carries TRBV2 and TRBJ2-2, with TRBD2 matching over 9 bases. This CDR3 region has 17 residues. In germline, CDR1 is SNHLY, CDR2 FYNNEI. With 1 base clipped from V and 2 bases from J, the junction kept 5 bases outside the gene matches.

In regard to this clone: At one of its ends the junction is not consistent with the germline gene, which may arise from a read error. The chain employs TRBV5-1 and TRBJ1-6, with D unclear. Germline CDR1 is SGHRS and CDR2 is YFSETQ. This CDR3 has 13 amino acids. This CDR3 is CASNLGRNLPLHF. The CDR3 DNA is TGCGCCAGCAACCTGGGGAGGAATTTACCCCTCCACTTT.

This rearrangement joins TRBV3-1 (or the pseudogene TRBV3-2) to TRBJ1-2; a weak D match, TRBD1 (6 bases). V shed 3 bases and J shed 2 bases, with 16 bases lying between them. The CDR3 is made up of 16 amino acids. Germline-derived CDR1 and CDR2 are LGHDT and YNNKEL (reference sequence). CDR3 sequence reads: CASSHGGLSTNYGYTF. The CDR3 DNA reads TGTGCCAGCAGCCACGGGGGCTTGTCAACGAACTATGGCTACACCTTC.

The chain uses TRBV7-9 and TRBJ2-3; 8 bases fit TRBD2. Germline V gives CDR1 SEHNR, CDR2 FQNEAQ (reference sequence). This CDR3 contains 17 residues. Germline trimming cut 3 bases from V and 1 base from J; bases unmatched to any gene: 9. The CDR3 region has the DNA TGTGCCAGCAGCTTTTGGAGCGGGAGTAGGGGCACAGATACGCAGTATTTT. This translates into CASSFWSGSRGTDTQYF.

The rearrangement links TRBV6-6 to TRBJ1-6; D is unresolved. The CDR3 length is 13 residues. Deletions cut 5 bases from V and 7 bases from J, with 9 bases between. Looked up from germline, CDR1 is MNHNY and CDR2 is SVGAGI (reference sequence). CDR3 residues: CASSPQTNSPLHF. The CDR3 DNA sequence: TGTGCCAGCAGTCCACAGACGAATTCACCCCTCCACTTT.

This chain uses TRBV7-2 with TRBJ2-3; TRBD2 matches 10 bases. CDR1 is SGHTA and CDR2 is FQGNSA in the germline V gene. Germline trimming cut 3 bases from V and 0 bases from J; bases unmatched to any gene: 9. This CDR3 has 18 residues. The CDR3 region is CASSLRLAGGPSTDTQYF. CDR3 nucleotides: TGTGCCAGCAGCTTGCGGTTAGCGGGGGGACCTAGCACAGATACGCAGTATTTT.

The J gene is TRBJ2-3, the V gene TRBV18; D uncertain. This CDR3 spans 17 amino acids. Trimming left V 3 bases short and J 0 bases short, with 16 bases between. Germline values: CDR1 KGHSH, CDR2 LQKENI. In DNA, the CDR3 is TGTGCCAGCTCACCGATCCCGGGCACAACTAGCACAGATACGCAGTATTTT. Translated, it gives CASSPIPGTTSTDTQYF.

The chain recombines TRBV19 with TRBJ2-1; D perhaps matches TRBD1 (7 bases). CDR1 is LNHDA, CDR2 SQIVND, per germline (reference sequence). V lost 3 bases and J lost 6, with 18 bases in between. This CDR3 spans 16 amino acids. The CDR3 reads CASSIGGGEFGNEQFF. CDR3 sequence (DNA): TGTGCCAGTAGTATTGGAGGGGGCGAGTTCGGCAATGAGCAGTTCTTC.

V is TRBV7-9 and J is TRBJ2-1; 10 nucleotides match TRBD2. From germline, CDR1 is SEHNR and CDR2 FQNEAQ (reference sequence). V lost 5 bases, J lost 6 bases, and 7 bases stayed unmatched. The CDR3 runs 15 residues. The CDR3 spells CASSRKSGRGNEQFF. In DNA form, the CDR3 reads TGTGCCAGCAGCCGCAAGAGCGGGAGGGGCAATGAGCAGTTCTTC.

This chain links TRBV19 with TRBJ1-2; unclear D gene. The CDR3 contains 12 residues. V lost 5 bases, J lost 3 bases, and 7 bases lay in between. Looked up from germline, CDR1 is LNHDA and CDR2 is SQIVND (reference sequence). The CDR3 here is CASSGSHYGYTF. In DNA form, the CDR3 reads TGTGCCAGTAGTGGTAGCCACTATGGCTACACCTTC.

V is TRBV18 and J is TRBJ1-1; no definite D call. The CDR3 is made up of 15 amino acids. V was clipped by 4 bases and J by 0 bases, with 12 bases between them. Germline V lookup: CDR1 KGHSH, CDR2 LQKENI. The CDR3 coding sequence is TGTGCCAGCTCACAAGGCGCAGCCTTGAACACTGAAGCTTTCTTT. Translation: CASSQGAALNTEAFF.

V is TRBV27 and J is TRBJ2-2; D not resolved. This CDR3 is built from 16 residues. V dropped 2 bases and J dropped 6 bases, with 16 bases sitting between them. Looked up from germline, CDR1 is MNHEY and CDR2 is SMNVEV (reference sequence). CDR3 in DNA: TGTGCCAGCAGTTTAGAAGGTCCTAGATATCCCGGGGAGCTGTTTTTT. Protein product: CASSLEGPRYPGELFF.

This clone appeared once. The chain uses TRBV7-2 and TRBJ2-4; no reliable D call. The ends were cut back, 0 bases at V and 7 bases at J, with 4 bases in the middle. Germline assignment: CDR1 SGHTA and CDR2 FQGNSA. The CDR3 has 12 amino acids. CDR3 nucleotides: TGTGCCAGCAGCTTAGCCACGAACATTCAGTACTTC. This codes for CASSLATNIQYF. Looking up the rest from reference TRBV7-2 and TRBJ2-4 gives the full variable domain: GAGVSQSPSNKVTEKGKDVELRCDPISGHTALYWYRQSLGQGLEFLIYFQGNSAPDKSGLPSDRFSAERTGGSVSTLTIQRTQQEDSAVYLCASSLATNIQYFGAGTRLSVL.